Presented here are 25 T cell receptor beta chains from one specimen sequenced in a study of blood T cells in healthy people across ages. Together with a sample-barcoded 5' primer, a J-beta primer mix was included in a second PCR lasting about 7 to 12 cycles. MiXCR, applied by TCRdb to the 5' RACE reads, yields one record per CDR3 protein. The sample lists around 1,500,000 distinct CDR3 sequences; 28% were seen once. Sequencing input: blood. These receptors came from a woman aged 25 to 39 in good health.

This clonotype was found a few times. The CDR3 reads CSIARGQGSYEQYF. The CDR3 DNA follows: TGCAGCATTGCGAGGGGACAGGGGTCCTACGAGCAGTACTTC. The chain recombines TRBV29-1 with TRBJ2-7, with 10 nucleotides matching TRBD1. There are 14 residues in the CDR3. Germline CDR1 reads SQVTM; CDR2 reads ANQGSEA. After removal of 8 bases from V and 1 base from J, the junction contained 8 bases not matched to a gene.

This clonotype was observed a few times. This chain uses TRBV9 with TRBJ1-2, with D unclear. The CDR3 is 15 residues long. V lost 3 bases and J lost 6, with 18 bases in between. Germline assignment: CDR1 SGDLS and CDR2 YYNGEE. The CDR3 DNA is TGTGCCAGCAGCGGAACCGACGGACGGGGAAATGGCTACACCTTC. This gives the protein CASSGTDGRGNGYTF.

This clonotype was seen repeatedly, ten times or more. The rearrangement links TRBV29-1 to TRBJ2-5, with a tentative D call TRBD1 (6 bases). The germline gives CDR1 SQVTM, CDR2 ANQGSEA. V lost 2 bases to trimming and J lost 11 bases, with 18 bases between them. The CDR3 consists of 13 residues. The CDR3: CSVERGQPGEQYF. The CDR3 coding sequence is TGCAGCGTTGAAAGGGGACAACCCGGGGAGCAGTACTTC. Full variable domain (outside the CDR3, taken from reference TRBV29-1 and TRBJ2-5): SAVISQKPSRDICQRGTSLTIQCQVDSQVTMMFWYRQQPGQSLTLIATANQGSEATYESGFVIDKFPISRPNLTFSTLTVSNMSPEDSSIYLCSVERGQPGEQYFGPGTRLLVL.

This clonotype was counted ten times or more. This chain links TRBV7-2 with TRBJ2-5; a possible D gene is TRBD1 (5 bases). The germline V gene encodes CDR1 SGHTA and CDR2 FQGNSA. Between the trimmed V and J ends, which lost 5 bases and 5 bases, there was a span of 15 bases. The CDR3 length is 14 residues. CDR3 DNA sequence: TGTGCCAGCAGCCTAGATGGGGCGTCGGAGACCCAGTACTTC. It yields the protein CASSLDGASETQYF.

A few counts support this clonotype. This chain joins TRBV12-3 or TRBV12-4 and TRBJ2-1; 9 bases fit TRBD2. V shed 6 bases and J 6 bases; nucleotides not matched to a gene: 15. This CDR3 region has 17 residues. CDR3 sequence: CASSWAGLAGGPNEQFF. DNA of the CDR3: TGTGCCAGCAGCTGGGCGGGTTTGGCGGGAGGGCCCAATGAGCAGTTCTTC.

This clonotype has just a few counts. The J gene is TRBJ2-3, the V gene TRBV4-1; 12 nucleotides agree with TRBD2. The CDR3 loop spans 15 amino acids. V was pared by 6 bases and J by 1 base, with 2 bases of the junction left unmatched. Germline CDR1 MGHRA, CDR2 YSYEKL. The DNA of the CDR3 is TGCGCCAGCAGACTAGCGGGGGGCGGCACAGATACGCAGTATTTT. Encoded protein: CASRLAGGGTDTQYF.

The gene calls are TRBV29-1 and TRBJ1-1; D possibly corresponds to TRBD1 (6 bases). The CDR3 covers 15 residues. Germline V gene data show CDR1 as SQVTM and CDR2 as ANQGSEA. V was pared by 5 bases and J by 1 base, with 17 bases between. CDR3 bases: TGCAGCGTTCCGGACAGTCGAAAGGGGAACACTGAAGCTTTCTTT. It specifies CSVPDSRKGNTEAFF.

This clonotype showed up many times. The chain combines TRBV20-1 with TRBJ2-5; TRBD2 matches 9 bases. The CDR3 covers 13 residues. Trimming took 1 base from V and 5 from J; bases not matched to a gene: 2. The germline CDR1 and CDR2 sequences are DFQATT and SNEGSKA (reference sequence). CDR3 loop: CSARASGGETQYF. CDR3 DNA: TGCAGTGCTAGAGCCAGCGGGGGGGAGACCCAGTACTTC.

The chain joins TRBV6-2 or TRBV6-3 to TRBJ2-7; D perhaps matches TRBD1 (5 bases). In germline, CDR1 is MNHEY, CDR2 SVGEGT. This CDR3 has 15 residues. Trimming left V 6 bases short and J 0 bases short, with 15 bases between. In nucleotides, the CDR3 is TGTGCCAGCAGACCCGCTGAAGGGGTCTCCTACGAGCAGTACTTC. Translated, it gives CASRPAEGVSYEQYF.

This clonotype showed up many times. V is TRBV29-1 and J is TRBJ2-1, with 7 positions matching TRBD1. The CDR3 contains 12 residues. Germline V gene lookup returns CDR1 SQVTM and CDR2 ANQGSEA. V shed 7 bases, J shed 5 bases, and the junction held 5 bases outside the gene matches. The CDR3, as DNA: TGCAGCGCTCAGACAGGGAACAATGAGCAGTTCTTC. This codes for CSAQTGNNEQFF.

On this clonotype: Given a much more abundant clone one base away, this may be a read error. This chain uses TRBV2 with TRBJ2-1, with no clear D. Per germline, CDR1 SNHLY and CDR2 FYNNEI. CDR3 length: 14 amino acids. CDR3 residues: CASREGSANNEQFF. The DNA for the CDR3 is TGTGCCAGCAGGGAAGGTAGTGCAAACAATGAGCAGTTCTTC.

The DNA of the CDR3 is TGTGCCAGCAGTTACCCCGGACTAGCGGGTACCGGGGAGCTGTTTTTT. It yields the protein CASSYPGLAGTGELFF. This chain uses TRBV6-2 or TRBV6-3 with TRBJ2-2; 11 bases fit TRBD2. Looked up from germline, CDR1 is MNHEY and CDR2 is SVGEGT. V lost 2 bases and J lost 5; bases outside the gene matches: 4. The length of the CDR3 is 16 residues.

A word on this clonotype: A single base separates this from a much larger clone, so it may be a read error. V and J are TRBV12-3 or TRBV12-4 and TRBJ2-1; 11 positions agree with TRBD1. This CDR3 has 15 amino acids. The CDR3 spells CASSPDRGHFNEQVF. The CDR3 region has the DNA TGTGCCAGCAGCCCGGACAGGGGGCATTTCAATGAGCAGGTCTTC.

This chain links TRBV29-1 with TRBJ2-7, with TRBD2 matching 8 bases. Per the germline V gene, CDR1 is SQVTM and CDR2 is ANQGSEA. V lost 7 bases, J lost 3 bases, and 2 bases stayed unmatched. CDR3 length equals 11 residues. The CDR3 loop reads CSGAGGYEQYF. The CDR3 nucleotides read TGCAGCGGGGCGGGGGGCTACGAGCAGTACTTC.

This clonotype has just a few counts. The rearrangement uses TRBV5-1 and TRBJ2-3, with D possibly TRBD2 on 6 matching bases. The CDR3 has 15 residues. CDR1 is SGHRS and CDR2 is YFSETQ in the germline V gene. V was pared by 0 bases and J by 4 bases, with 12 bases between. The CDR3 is CASSLDGSSADTQYF. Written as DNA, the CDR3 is TGCGCCAGCAGCTTGGACGGGAGTTCGGCAGATACGCAGTATTTT.

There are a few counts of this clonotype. The CDR3 protein is CATSRDSTSWETQYF. In DNA, the CDR3 is TGTGCCACCAGCAGAGATTCGACTAGCTGGGAGACCCAGTACTTC. The chain is built from TRBV15 and TRBJ2-5, with 7 bases identical to TRBD2. CDR1 is LNHNV and CDR2 is YYDKDF in the germline V gene (reference sequence). This CDR3 is built from 15 residues. V lost 0 bases and J lost 5; bases outside the gene matches: 6.

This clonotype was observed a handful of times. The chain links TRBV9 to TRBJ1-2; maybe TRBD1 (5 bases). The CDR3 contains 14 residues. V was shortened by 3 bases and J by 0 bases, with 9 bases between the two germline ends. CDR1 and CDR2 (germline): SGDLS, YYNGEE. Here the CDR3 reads CASSATTANYGYTF. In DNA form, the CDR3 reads TGTGCCAGCAGCGCAACGACAGCTAACTATGGCTACACCTTC.

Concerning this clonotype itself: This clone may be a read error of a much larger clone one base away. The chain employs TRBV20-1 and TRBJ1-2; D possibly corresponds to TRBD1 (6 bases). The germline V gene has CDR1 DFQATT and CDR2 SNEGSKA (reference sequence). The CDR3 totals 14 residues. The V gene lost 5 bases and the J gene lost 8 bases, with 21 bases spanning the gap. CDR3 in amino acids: CSAGVQAGEIGYTF. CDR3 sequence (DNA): TGCAGTGCTGGAGTTCAGGCAGGGGAGATAGGCTACACCTTC.

In DNA form, the CDR3 reads TGTGCCAGCAGAACCGTAGGGCGAAGGAACACTGAAGCTTTCTTT. This translates into CASRTVGRRNTEAFF. J is TRBJ1-1 and V is TRBV6-5; D not certain. Germline V CDR1 and CDR2: MNHEY, SVGAGI. Trimming stripped 6 bases from V and 1 base from J, with 15 bases between. The CDR3 is 15 amino acids.

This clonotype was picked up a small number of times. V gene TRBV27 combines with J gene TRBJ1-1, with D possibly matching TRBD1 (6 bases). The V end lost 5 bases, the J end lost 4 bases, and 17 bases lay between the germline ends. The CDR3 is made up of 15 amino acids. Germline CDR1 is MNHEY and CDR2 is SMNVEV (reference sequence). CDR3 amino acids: CASSIVQGGPTEAFF. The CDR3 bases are TGTGCCAGCAGTATCGTACAGGGAGGCCCCACTGAAGCTTTCTTT.

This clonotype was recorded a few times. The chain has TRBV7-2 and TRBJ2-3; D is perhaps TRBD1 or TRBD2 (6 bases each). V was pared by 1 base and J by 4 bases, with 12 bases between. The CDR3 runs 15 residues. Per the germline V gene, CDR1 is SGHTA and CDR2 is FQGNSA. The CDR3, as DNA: TGTGCCAGCAGCTTAGAACGGGGGCGGGCAGATACGCAGTATTTT. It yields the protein CASSLERGRADTQYF.

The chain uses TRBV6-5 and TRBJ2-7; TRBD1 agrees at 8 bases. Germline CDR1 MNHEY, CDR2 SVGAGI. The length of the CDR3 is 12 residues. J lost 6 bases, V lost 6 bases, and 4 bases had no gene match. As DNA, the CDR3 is TGTGCCAGCAGGACAGGGGACGGCGAGCAGTACTTC. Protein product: CASRTGDGEQYF.

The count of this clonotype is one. DNA for the CDR3: TGCGCCAGCAGCCCGGGGGGGACAGGGCGGAGGGCTGAAGCTTTCTTT. It yields the protein CASSPGGTGRRAEAFF. This chain uses TRBV5-1 with TRBJ1-1, with 9 bases that match TRBD1. Germline lookup yields CDR1 SGHRS and CDR2 YFSETQ. The V gene end was trimmed by 4 bases and the J gene end by 6 bases; junction bases not matched to a gene: 13. There are 16 residues in the CDR3.

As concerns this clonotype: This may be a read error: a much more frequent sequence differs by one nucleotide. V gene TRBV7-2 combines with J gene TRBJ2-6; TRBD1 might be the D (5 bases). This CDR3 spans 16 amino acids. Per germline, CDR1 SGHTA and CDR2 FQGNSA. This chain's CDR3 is CASSPNVLTGANVRTF. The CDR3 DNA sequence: TGTGCCAGCAGCCCCAACGTTTTAACTGGGGCCAACGTCCGGACTTTC.

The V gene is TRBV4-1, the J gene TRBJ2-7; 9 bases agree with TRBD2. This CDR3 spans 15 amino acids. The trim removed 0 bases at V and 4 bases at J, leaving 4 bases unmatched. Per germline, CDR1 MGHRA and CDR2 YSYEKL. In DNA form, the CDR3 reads TGCGCCAGCAGCCAAGAAGCGGGGGGCTTTTACGAGCAGTACTTC. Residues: CASSQEAGGFYEQYF.